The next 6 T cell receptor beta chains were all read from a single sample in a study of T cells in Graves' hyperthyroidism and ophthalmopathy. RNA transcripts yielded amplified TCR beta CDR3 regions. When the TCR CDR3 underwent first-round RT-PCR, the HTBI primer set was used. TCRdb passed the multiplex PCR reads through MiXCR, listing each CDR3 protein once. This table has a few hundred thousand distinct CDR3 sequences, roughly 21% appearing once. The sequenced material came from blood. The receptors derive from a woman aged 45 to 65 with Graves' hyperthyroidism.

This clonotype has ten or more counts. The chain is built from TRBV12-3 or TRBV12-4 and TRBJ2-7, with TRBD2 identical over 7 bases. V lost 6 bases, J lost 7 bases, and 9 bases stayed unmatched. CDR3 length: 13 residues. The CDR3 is CASSPGLVKEQYF. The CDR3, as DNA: TGTGCCAGCAGCCCCGGACTAGTTAAGGAGCAGTACTTC.

DNA of the CDR3: TGTGCCACCAGTGAAGGGACGAGCTACGAGCAGTACTTC. This codes for CATSEGTSYEQYF. The chain joins TRBV24-1 to TRBJ2-7; TRBD1 or TRBD2 may be the D gene (5 bases each). Per the germline V gene, CDR1 is KGHDR and CDR2 is SFDVKD. CDR3 length: 13 amino acids. Trimming stripped 4 bases from V and 3 bases from J, with 9 bases between.

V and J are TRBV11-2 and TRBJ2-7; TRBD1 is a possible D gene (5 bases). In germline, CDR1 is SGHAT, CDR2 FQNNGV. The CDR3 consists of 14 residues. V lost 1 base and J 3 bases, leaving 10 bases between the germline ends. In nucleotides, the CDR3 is TGTGCCAGCAGCTTAGTGGGGCAGGGCTACGAGCAGTACTTC. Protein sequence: CASSLVGQGYEQYF.

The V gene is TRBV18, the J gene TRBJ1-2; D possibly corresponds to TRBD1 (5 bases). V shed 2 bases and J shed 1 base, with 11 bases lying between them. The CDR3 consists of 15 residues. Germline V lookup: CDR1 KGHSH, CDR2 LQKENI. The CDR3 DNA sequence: TGTGCCAGCTCACCAGCGACAGATTTTAACTATGGCTACACCTTC. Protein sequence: CASSPATDFNYGYTF.

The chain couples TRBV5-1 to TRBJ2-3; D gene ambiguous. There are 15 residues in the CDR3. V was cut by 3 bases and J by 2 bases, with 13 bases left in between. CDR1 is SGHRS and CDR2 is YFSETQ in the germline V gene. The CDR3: CASSSPLESTDTQYF. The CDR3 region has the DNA TGCGCCAGCAGCTCCCCTCTCGAGTCCACAGATACGCAGTATTTT.

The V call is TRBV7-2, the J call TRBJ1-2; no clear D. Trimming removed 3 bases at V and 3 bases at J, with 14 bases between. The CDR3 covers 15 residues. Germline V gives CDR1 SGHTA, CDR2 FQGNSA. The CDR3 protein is CASSFILPAYYGYTF. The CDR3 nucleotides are TGTGCCAGCAGCTTCATACTCCCAGCATACTATGGCTACACCTTC.